This T cell receptor (beta chain) was identified during a study of CD8+ T cells in alopecia areata. V shed 0 bases, J shed 2 bases, and the junction held 6 bases outside the gene matches. Looked up from germline, CDR1 is SGHAT and CDR2 is FQNNGV. This CDR3 is built from 16 residues. Sequencing relied on a cDNA template that was reverse transcribed from extracted RNA. Assay used: immunoSEQ multiplex PCR; TCRdb lists only in-frame clones, some missing. There are a few hundred thousand clones in the sample; around 50% occur only once, and 4.5% to 6% lies in the top ten. The sample comprised CD8+ T cells sorted from blood. The rearrangement links TRBV11-2 to TRBJ2-5; 7 positions match TRBD2. The sequence derives from a human donor in good health. CDR3 DNA sequence: TGTGCCAGCAGCTTAGACTCCGGGGGGAGGCAAGAGACCCAGTACTTC. Translating it yields CASSLDSGGRQETQYF.